This T cell receptor (beta chain) was sequenced for a study of blood T cell repertoires in COVID-19. Source study methods: It was from reference gene primer amplification that nucleated cell counts were estimated. Clones were read by immunoSEQ multiplex PCR, and TCRdb kept only the in-frame ones, dropping some. V and J calls and clone size are copied from that table; D and trimming were computed from the DNA. The profile shows about 150,000 clones, under 90% of them singletons. The V end lost 2 bases, the J end lost 0 bases, and 11 bases lay between the germline ends. Germline V lookup: CDR1 SGHRS, CDR2 YFSETQ. CDR3 length: 15 amino acids.

The sample consisted of PBMCs or T cells enriched from blood (not recorded which). This receptor was identified in a woman in her forties or fifties who had recovered from COVID-19. The chain uses TRBV5-1 and TRBJ1-1, with D unclear. The CDR3 reads CASSFQASLNTEAFF. For the CDR3, the DNA is TGCGCCAGCAGCTTTCAGGCATCACTGAACACTGAAGCTTTCTTT.